One and the same sample provided the 16 T cell receptor beta chains below, sequenced in a study of blood T cell dynamics during melanoma immunotherapy. The assay was immunoSEQ multiplex PCR, and TCRdb's table has in-frame clones only and misses some. Of roughly 6,000 clones listed, approximately 85% are singletons. The time point was: week 3, after first cycle of checkpoint inhibitor. Source: blood, taken from a patient treated with checkpoint blockade. The receptors were sampled from a human donor with melanoma.

The rearrangement uses TRBV5-8 and TRBJ1-2; D is ambiguous. The CDR3 is 12 residues long. The ends were cut back, 4 bases at V and 8 bases at J, with 12 bases in the middle. From germline, CDR1 is SGHTS and CDR2 YDEGEE. The CDR3 region has the DNA TGTGCCAGCAGCCAAGGCACAATCGGCTACACCTTC. Amino acids: CASSQGTIGYTF.

The V and J genes are TRBV9 and TRBJ1-6, with TRBD1 matching 9 bases. Germline V gene data show CDR1 as SGDLS and CDR2 as YYNGEE. The ends lost 3 bases at V and 1 base at J; junction bases unmatched: 14. The CDR3 length is 20 residues. The CDR3 DNA follows: TGTGCCAGCAGCGCTCCAAAATCGGGGACAGGGAGATCCTATAATTCACCCCTCCACTTT. This sequence encodes CASSAPKSGTGRSYNSPLHF. Filled out from reference TRBV9 and TRBJ1-6, the complete variable domain reads DSGVTQTPKHLITATGQRVTLRCSPRSGDLSVYWYQQSLDQGLQFLIQYYNGEERAKGNILERFSAQQFPDLHSELNLSSLELGDSALYFCASSAPKSGTGRSYNSPLHFGNGTRLTVT.

The chain links TRBV6-5 to TRBJ2-7; 14 bases are shared with TRBD2. V was clipped by 4 bases and J by 7 bases; unmatched bases: 6. The CDR3 totals 15 residues. Germline CDR1 is MNHEY and CDR2 is SVGAGI. The CDR3 reads CASSWGTSGGREQYF. DNA for the CDR3: TGTGCCAGCAGTTGGGGGACTAGCGGGGGAAGGGAGCAGTACTTC.

The CDR3 region has the DNA TGCGCCAGCAGCCAAAAAACAGGATACGAGCAGTACTTC. Its protein product is CASSQKTGYEQYF. The V and J genes are TRBV4-1 and TRBJ2-7; the D gene is possibly TRBD1 (5 bases). The V and J ends lost 2 bases and 4 bases respectively, with 9 bases between them. CDR1 and CDR2 from the germline V gene are MGHRA and YSYEKL. There are 13 residues in the CDR3.

The chain uses TRBV7-9 and TRBJ2-7; D possibly corresponds to TRBD1 (6 bases). The CDR3 length is 15 residues. V shed 2 bases and J shed 0 bases, with 11 bases lying between them. Germline values: CDR1 SEHNR, CDR2 FQNEAQ (reference sequence). The CDR3 DNA reads TGTGCCAGCAGCTTATACCGGGACACCTCCTACGAGCAGTACTTC. It yields the protein CASSLYRDTSYEQYF.

The chain recombines TRBV7-9 with TRBJ2-3; D remains unclear. This CDR3 contains 14 residues. The germline V gene encodes CDR1 SEHNR and CDR2 FQNEAQ (reference sequence). The V end was cut by 3 bases, the J end by 2 bases, with 9 bases between. CDR3 coding DNA: TGTGCCAGCAGCTTCAGCCGGGTCACAGATACGCAGTATTTT. Residues: CASSFSRVTDTQYF.

The J gene is TRBJ2-5, the V gene TRBV7-9; D is ambiguous. This CDR3 region has 13 residues. V shed 1 base and J shed 5 bases, with 8 bases lying between them. The germline V gene encodes CDR1 SEHNR and CDR2 FQNEAQ (reference sequence). The CDR3 is CASSLGGWETQYF. The CDR3 region has the DNA TGTGCCAGCAGCTTAGGTGGTTGGGAGACCCAGTACTTC.

The rearrangement uses TRBV30 and TRBJ2-5, with 13 positions matching TRBD2. The CDR3 spans 16 residues. The V and J ends lost 0 bases and 3 bases, in that order; junction bases with no gene match: 4. Germline V gene lookup returns CDR1 GTSNPN and CDR2 SVGIG (reference sequence). CDR3 nucleotide sequence: TGTGCCTGGAGTGTGACTAGCGGGGGGACGAAAGAGACCCAGTACTTC. Translated: CAWSVTSGGTKETQYF. Combining the CDR3 with reference TRBV30 and TRBJ2-5 gives the whole variable domain SQTIHQWPATLVQPVGSPLSLECTVEGTSNPNLYWYRQAAGRGLQLLFYSVGIGQISSEVPQNLSASRPQDRQFILSSKKLLLSDSGFYLCAWSVTSGGTKETQYFGPGTRLLVL.

This chain joins TRBV30 and TRBJ1-2, with 7 bases identical to TRBD1. Germline CDR1 is GTSNPN and CDR2 is SVGIG (reference sequence). CDR3 length: 13 residues. J was trimmed by 8 bases and V by 1 base; bases with no gene match: 7. This chain's CDR3 is CAWSATTGDGYTF. DNA for the CDR3: TGTGCCTGGAGTGCCACCACAGGGGACGGCTACACCTTC.

The rearrangement joins TRBV6-5 to TRBJ2-5; 8 bases align to TRBD1. V was pared by 2 bases and J by 4 bases, with 3 bases of the junction left unmatched. The CDR3 extends over 14 amino acids. CDR1 and CDR2 from the germline V gene are MNHEY and SVGAGI. The DNA for the CDR3 is TGTGCCAGCAGTTACGCTGGACAGGGAGAGACCCAGTACTTC. It translates to CASSYAGQGETQYF.

The chain joins TRBV6-1 to TRBJ1-5; maybe TRBD1 (6 bases). The V and J ends lost 3 bases and 2 bases respectively, with 17 bases between them. Germline V gene data show CDR1 as MNHNS and CDR2 as SASEGT. This CDR3 is built from 17 residues. The CDR3 region is CASSDIEQGLGNQPQHF. As DNA, the CDR3 is TGTGCCAGCAGTGATATTGAACAGGGACTCGGCAATCAGCCCCAGCATTTT.

V is TRBV5-1 and J is TRBJ2-3; no firm D call. CDR1 SGHRS and CDR2 YFSETQ come from the germline V gene. This CDR3 has 15 amino acids. V lost 0 bases and J 1 base, leaving 9 bases between the germline ends. The CDR3 DNA sequence: TGCGCCAGCAGCTTGGGTAGTGTCGGCACAGATACGCAGTATTTT. This translates into CASSLGSVGTDTQYF. The full variable domain, its missing parts supplied by reference TRBV5-1 and TRBJ2-3, is KAGVTQTPRYLIKTRGQQVTLSCSPISGHRSVSWYQQTPGQGLQFLFEYFSETQRNKGNFPGRFSGRQFSNSRSEMNVSTLELGDSALYLCASSLGSVGTDTQYFGPGTRLTVL.

The chain couples TRBV7-7 to TRBJ2-5, with 8 bases matching TRBD2. J gave up 3 bases and V 5 bases, and 8 bases lay outside the gene matches. The CDR3 spans 15 residues. Germline-derived CDR1 and CDR2 are SSHAT and FNYEAQ (reference sequence). This CDR3 reads CASSPTGGQKETQYF. CDR3 nucleotide sequence: TGTGCCAGCAGCCCCACGGGGGGGCAGAAAGAGACCCAGTACTTC.

Details on this clone: A much larger clone sits a single nucleotide away, making a read error possible. Other nucleotide sequences in the sample specify the same CDR3. The rearrangement links TRBV4-1 to TRBJ2-7; maybe TRBD2 (6 bases). This CDR3 has 16 amino acids. Germline CDR1 and CDR2: MGHRA and YSYEKL. V lost 2 bases and J lost 3, with 17 bases in between. The CDR3 coding sequence is TGCGCCAGCAGCCAACGACCGGGACTCTTTGTCTACGAGCAGTACTTC. This codes for CASSQRPGLFVYEQYF.

The chain joins TRBV10-3 to TRBJ1-1, with TRBD1 as a possible D gene (5 bases). This CDR3 contains 16 residues. V was shortened by 3 bases and J by 1 base, with 15 bases between the two germline ends. Germline V CDR1 and CDR2: ENHRY, SYGVKD. The CDR3 here is CAISDLRAGKNTEAFF. CDR3 nucleotides: TGTGCCATCAGTGACCTTCGAGCAGGGAAGAACACTGAAGCTTTCTTT.

This clone was detected only a few times. The chain carries TRBV28 and TRBJ1-1; TRBD1 matches at 7 bases. Looked up from germline, CDR1 is MDHEN and CDR2 is SYDVKM. V shed 5 bases and J 0 bases; nucleotides not matched to a gene: 6. This CDR3 is 15 amino acids long. The CDR3 sequence: CASSQRDSLNTEAFF. For the CDR3, the DNA is TGTGCCAGCAGTCAGCGGGACAGTCTGAACACTGAAGCTTTCTTT.